This entry features one T cell receptor (beta chain) sequence. This sample was taken from a study of T cells after somatic rescue of genetic block. Sequencing used immunoSEQ multiplex PCR; TCRdb keeps in-frame clones, though not all of them. The profile shows 13,000 or so clones, 65% to 85% of them singletons. The V end lost 6 bases, the J end lost 0 bases, and 18 bases lay between the germline ends. The CDR3 extends over 17 amino acids. Germline-derived CDR1 and CDR2 are MDHEN and SYDVKM. V gene TRBV28 combines with J gene TRBJ2-4; D possibly corresponds to TRBD1 (7 bases). This TCR derives from a boy between 10 and 17 years old. Sequencing was performed on peripheral blood mononuclear cells (PBMCs). DNA of the CDR3: TGTGCCAGCAGCCAGGGGGAGGACCTCATAGCCAAAAACATTCAGTACTTC. It codes for CASSQGEDLIAKNIQYF.